These T cell receptor beta chains were read from a single sample in a study of CXCR3-negative and CXCR3-positive naive CD8 T cells. TCRdb reprocessed the 5' RACE reads; each CDR3 protein has one entry and no DNA is given. This repertoire includes about 41,000 distinct CDR3 sequences. Sequencing input: naive CXCR3- CD8+ T cells from blood. These receptors all come from a human donor in good health. Some clones in this sample may be carry-over from other donors' samples. CDR3s include the opening cysteine and the closing phenylalanine or tryptophan. The order of the fields is clone size, J gene, V gene, CDR3 protein. The size of a clone is reported for some rows only, either as once, few or many, or as a class for expanded clones.

size: .; J: TRBJ2-7; V: TRBV6-2/TRBV6-3; CDR3: CASSPDRGWEQYF
size: .; J: TRBJ1-1; V: TRBV12-3/TRBV12-4; CDR3: CASSETTANTEAFF
size: .; J: TRBJ2-5; V: TRBV28; CDR3: CASSGAREEETQYF
size: .; J: TRBJ2-1; V: TRBV9; CDR3: CASSAGNNEQFF
size: .; J: TRBJ2-5; V: TRBV6-2/TRBV6-3; CDR3: CASSYIGREETQYF
size: .; J: TRBJ2-3; V: TRBV28; CDR3: CATGRRGTTDTQYF
size: medium-sized; J: TRBJ2-3; V: TRBV3-1; CDR3: CASSQSAGSTDTQYF
size: .; J: TRBJ2-1; V: TRBV7-3; CDR3: CASSPAPSVEQFF
size: .; J: TRBJ1-3; V: TRBV29-1; CDR3: CSVEAQGNTIYF
size: .; J: TRBJ1-2; V: TRBV12-3/TRBV12-4; CDR3: CASSPEGGGFYGYTF
size: .; J: TRBJ1-3; V: TRBV6-6; CDR3: CASSYSGQVSGNTIYF
size: .; J: TRBJ1-2; V: TRBV29-1; CDR3: CSVEETTGFYGYTF
size: .; J: TRBJ1-1; V: TRBV4-2; CDR3: CASSQRGDTAFF
size: .; J: TRBJ1-2; V: TRBV28; CDR3: CASSLPEGGVQGPPANYGYTF
size: .; J: TRBJ2-7; V: TRBV29-1; CDR3: CSASRALSYEQYF
size: .; J: TRBJ1-1; V: TRBV12-3/TRBV12-4; CDR3: CASSFFPNTEAFF
size: .; J: TRBJ2-7; V: TRBV10-3; CDR3: CAAQTGNSYEQYF
size: .; J: TRBJ1-1; V: TRBV25-1; CDR3: CASSDGARETTEAFF
size: .; J: TRBJ2-5; V: TRBV7-2; CDR3: CASSSPSGETQYF
size: .; J: TRBJ2-3; V: TRBV12-3/TRBV12-4; CDR3: CASADGLARDTQYF
size: .; J: TRBJ2-7; V: TRBV29-1; CDR3: CSVKTGGSYEQYF
size: .; J: TRBJ2-5; V: TRBV28; CDR3: CASSLRRGTQETQYF
size: .; J: TRBJ2-1; V: TRBV28; CDR3: CASSFLARLSYNEQFF
size: .; J: TRBJ1-1; V: TRBV20-1; CDR3: CSPQPAGGTEAFF
size: .; J: TRBJ1-1; V: TRBV4-3; CDR3: CASSQLWGGNTEAFF
size: .; J: TRBJ1-1; V: TRBV28; CDR3: CASSIPRTGGNTEAFF
size: .; J: TRBJ1-4; V: TRBV6-5; CDR3: CASTPTGGDEKLFF
size: .; J: TRBJ2-2; V: TRBV29-1; CDR3: CSVADKTGELFF
size: .; J: TRBJ2-7; V: TRBV27; CDR3: CASSGVGTYEQYF
size: .; J: TRBJ2-7; V: TRBV7-8; CDR3: CASSELAEARNEQYF
size: .; J: TRBJ1-5; V: TRBV7-9; CDR3: CASSVAGNQPQHF
size: .; J: TRBJ2-1; V: TRBV5-1; CDR3: CASSFTSGGANEQFF
size: .; J: TRBJ2-7; V: TRBV7-9; CDR3: CASSSRGGHEQYF
size: .; J: TRBJ2-7; V: TRBV27; CDR3: CASSLTIGLHHEQYF
size: .; J: TRBJ1-1; V: TRBV25-1; CDR3: CASSEGAGNTEAFF
size: .; J: TRBJ1-2; V: TRBV18; CDR3: CASSAGTPFGYTF
size: .; J: TRBJ2-2; V: TRBV7-3; CDR3: CASSPNRDLNTGELFF
size: .; J: TRBJ2-7; V: TRBV20-1; CDR3: CSAREGHTYEQYF
size: .; J: TRBJ1-3; V: TRBV6-5; CDR3: CASSYLTGGKNTIYF
size: .; J: TRBJ2-3; V: TRBV28; CDR3: CASSWDSSTDTQYF
size: .; J: TRBJ2-1; V: TRBV29-1; CDR3: CSVVATSGGSTSSYNEQFF
size: .; J: TRBJ2-3; V: TRBV7-9; CDR3: CASRRGSMGTDTQYF
size: .; J: TRBJ2-3; V: TRBV10-3; CDR3: CAISESLEPTDTQYF
size: .; J: TRBJ2-7; V: TRBV15; CDR3: CATSTRWGSGSYEQYF
size: .; J: TRBJ2-7; V: TRBV5-1; CDR3: CASSLRYLGSHEQYF
size: .; J: TRBJ2-7; V: TRBV6-5; CDR3: CASSYSPGNPYEQYF
size: .; J: TRBJ2-7; V: TRBV9; CDR3: CASSAGSAYEQYF
size: .; J: TRBJ2-7; V: TRBV7-9; CDR3: CASTTGWYEQYF